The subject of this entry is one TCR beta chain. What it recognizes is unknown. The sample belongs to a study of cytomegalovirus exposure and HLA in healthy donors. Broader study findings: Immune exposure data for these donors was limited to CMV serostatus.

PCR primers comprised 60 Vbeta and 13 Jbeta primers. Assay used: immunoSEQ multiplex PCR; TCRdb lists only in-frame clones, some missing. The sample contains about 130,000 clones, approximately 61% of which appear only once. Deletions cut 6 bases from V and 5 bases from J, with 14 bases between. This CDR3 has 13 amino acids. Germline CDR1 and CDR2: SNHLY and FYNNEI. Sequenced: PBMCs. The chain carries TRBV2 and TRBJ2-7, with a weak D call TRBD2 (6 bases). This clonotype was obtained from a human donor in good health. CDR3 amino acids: CASSRESQNEQYF. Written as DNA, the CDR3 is TGTGCCAGCAGCCGGGAGAGTCAAAACGAGCAGTACTTC.